This entry lists 29 T cell receptor beta chains sequenced from one sample in a study of blood T cells in healthy people across ages. Using a J-beta primer mix together with a sample-barcoded 5' primer, a second PCR was run for about 7 to 12 cycles. TCRdb re-called the 5' RACE reads with MiXCR, one entry per CDR3 protein. In the table there are some 710,000 distinct CDR3 sequences, around a fifth of which are singletons. Input material: blood. Receptor source: a man between 65 and 79 years old in good health.

This clonotype was picked up many times. The chain recombines TRBV5-5 with TRBJ2-3; D is uncertain. The V end was cut by 0 bases, the J end by 2 bases, with 7 bases between. The germline gives CDR1 SGHKS, CDR2 YYEKEE (reference sequence). The CDR3 sequence is 14 residues long. The CDR3 loop reads CASSLGDPTDTQYF. The DNA for the CDR3 is TGTGCCAGCAGCTTGGGTGATCCCACAGATACGCAGTATTTT.

On this clonotype itself: This may come from a read error, since a much larger clone is one base off. The chain recombines TRBV12-3 or TRBV12-4 with TRBJ1-1; D remains unclear. The CDR3 extends over 14 amino acids. CDR3 nucleotides: TGTGCCAGCAGTTTGAGACGGGAGAACACTGAAGCTCTCTTT. Translating gives CASSLRRENTEALF.

This clonotype was seen more than once but under ten times. This chain links TRBV29-1 with TRBJ1-4, with 7 nucleotides matching TRBD1. J lost 3 bases, V lost 3 bases, and 4 bases had no gene match. Germline values: CDR1 SQVTM, CDR2 ANQGSEA. The CDR3 is 14 amino acids. The CDR3 sequence is CSVERQGPNEKLFF. The CDR3 DNA is TGCAGCGTTGAGCGACAGGGACCTAATGAAAAACTGTTTTTT.

This clonotype was found many times. The V call is TRBV7-9, the J call TRBJ2-1; the D is unclear. Germline V gene sequence: CDR1 SEHNR, CDR2 FQNEAQ (reference sequence). The CDR3 covers 12 residues. V gave up 1 base and J gave up 7 bases, with 5 bases separating them. CDR3 protein: CASSLVVNEQFF. Written as DNA, the CDR3 is TGTGCCAGCAGCTTAGTAGTAAATGAGCAGTTCTTC.

The sample holds many counts of this clonotype. The genes are TRBV10-2 and TRBJ1-2; TRBD1 agrees at 11 bases. Trimming cost V 5 bases and J 8 bases; bases outside gene matches: 1. The CDR3 spans 12 residues. The germline V gene encodes CDR1 WSHSY and CDR2 SAAADI. The CDR3 loop reads CASSWTGGGYTF. The CDR3 nucleotides read TGCGCCAGCAGTTGGACAGGGGGCGGCTACACCTTC.

The chain combines TRBV5-6 with TRBJ2-3; D unresolved. The germline V gene encodes CDR1 SGHDT and CDR2 YYEEEE. The CDR3 has 13 amino acids. V dropped 7 bases and J dropped 1 base, with 10 bases sitting between them. The CDR3 region has the DNA TGTGCCAGCCGCCGAGTTTGCACAGATACGCAGTATTTT. It codes for CASRRVCTDTQYF.

This clonotype was observed a handful of times. The genes are TRBV12-3 or TRBV12-4 and TRBJ2-6, with 8 bases aligning to TRBD1. There are 16 residues in the CDR3. With V trimmed by 1 base and J by 2 bases, 1 base remained unmatched. CDR3 coding DNA: TGTGCCAGCAGTTTAGAACAGGGGGCTGGGGCCAACGTCCTGACTTTC. Translation: CASSLEQGAGANVLTF.

This clonotype has just a few counts. CDR3 nucleotide sequence: TGTGCCAGCAGCTCCAGACGACGCACAGATACGCAGTATTTT. Protein product: CASSSRRRTDTQYF. The chain joins TRBV11-2 to TRBJ2-3; D not certain. V dropped 4 bases and J dropped 1 base, with 9 bases sitting between them. CDR3 length: 14 amino acids. Per the germline V gene, CDR1 is SGHAT and CDR2 is FQNNGV.

This clonotype was picked up a small number of times. The V and J genes are TRBV29-1 and TRBJ1-2; 10 bases fit TRBD1. The CDR3 loop spans 15 amino acids. Trimming took 8 bases from V and 0 from J; bases not matched to a gene: 9. Per the germline V gene, CDR1 is SQVTM and CDR2 is ANQGSEA. CDR3 amino acids: CSIRDRGTSNYGYTF. The CDR3 coding sequence is TGCAGCATCCGGGACAGGGGAACCTCTAACTATGGCTACACCTTC.

Turning to this clonotype: No conserved phenylalanine or tryptophan is present at the end of the CDR3, so a read error is the likely explanation. CDR3 in DNA: TGTGCCAGCAGCCCCCGGGACAAAGAATACTATGGCTACACCGTC. It yields the protein CASSPRDKEYYGYTV. This rearrangement joins TRBV3-1 to TRBJ1-2; a possible D gene is TRBD1 (6 bases). This CDR3 is 15 amino acids long. V was trimmed by 4 bases and J by 3 bases, leaving 15 bases between them. Germline V CDR1 and CDR2: LGHDT, YNNKEL (reference sequence).

This clonotype has a handful of counts. V usage is TRBV6-5 and J usage is TRBJ1-1; 8 bases line up with TRBD1. The V and J ends lost 0 bases and 6 bases, in that order; junction bases with no gene match: 6. The CDR3 consists of 15 residues. Germline V gene data show CDR1 as MNHEY and CDR2 as SVGAGI. CDR3 DNA sequence: TGTGCCAGCAGTTACTCGAAGGGGACAGGATCTGAAGCTTTCTTT. Translation: CASSYSKGTGSEAFF.

The V and J genes are TRBV29-1 and TRBJ2-7; the D gene is possibly TRBD2 (7 bases). The CDR3 consists of 12 residues. V was pared by 4 bases and J by 9 bases, with 16 bases between. Germline CDR1 and CDR2: SQVTM and ANQGSEA. CDR3 amino acids: CSVGEGESVQYV. CDR3 in DNA: TGCAGCGTTGGGGAGGGGGAGTCGGTGCAGTACGTC.

Remarks on this clonotype: Compared with germline, one end of the junction differs, possibly owing to a read error. The CDR3 DNA reads as TGCAGCGCTAGCGGGGGGGCACTTGGGGAGACCCAGTACTTC. The encoded protein is CSASGGALGETQYF. This chain joins TRBV20-1 and TRBJ2-5, with TRBD2 matching 12 bases. Germline CDR1 is DFQATT and CDR2 is SNEGSKA (reference sequence). The CDR3 is 14 residues long.

This clonotype has a handful of counts. The V gene is TRBV20-1, the J gene TRBJ2-1; D gene ambiguous. The CDR3 loop spans 15 amino acids. V was shortened by 8 bases and J by 0 bases, with 17 bases between the two germline ends. Germline CDR1 reads DFQATT; CDR2 reads SNEGSKA (reference sequence). The CDR3, as DNA: TGCAGTTCCCCATCAAGTTCCGCCTCCTACAATGAGCAGTTCTTC. This sequence encodes CSSPSSSASYNEQFF.

This sequence joins TRBV20-1 and TRBJ2-5; no clear D. Germline lookup yields CDR1 DFQATT and CDR2 SNEGSKA (reference sequence). Trimming took off 5 bases at V and 7 bases at J, with 17 bases between the two ends. This CDR3 has 13 amino acids. CDR3 amino acids: CSADRQTPRTQYF. DNA for the CDR3: TGCAGTGCTGACCGCCAAACCCCGCGGACCCAGTACTTC.

The chain employs TRBV12-3 or TRBV12-4 and TRBJ2-3; 9 bases are a match to TRBD2. Trimming took 4 bases from V and 6 from J; bases not matched to a gene: 11. This CDR3 contains 16 residues. The CDR3 nucleotides read TGTGCCAGCAGTTCCACTAGCGGGCCCCATGTGGATACGCAGTATTTT. This sequence encodes CASSSTSGPHVDTQYF.

This clonotype was detected a few times. This chain links TRBV20-1 with TRBJ2-5; TRBD2 agrees at 14 bases. The DNA end favors TRBJ2-7, so the J call may be wrong. Per germline, CDR1 DFQATT and CDR2 SNEGSKA (reference sequence). The CDR3 length is 17 residues. The CDR3 is CSARGTSGGLSSYEQYF. The CDR3 coding sequence is TGCAGTGCTAGGGGGACTAGCGGGGGCCTGAGCTCCTACGAGCAGTACTTC.

This clonotype has more than one count but fewer than ten. The gene calls are TRBV27 and TRBJ1-1; D not resolved. This CDR3 is 14 amino acids long. CDR1 is MNHEY, CDR2 SMNVEV, per germline (reference sequence). Between the trimmed V and J ends, which lost 6 bases and 0 bases, there was a span of 11 bases. The CDR3 region has the DNA TGTGCCAGCAGACTAGAGAATCTGAACACTGAAGCTTTCTTT. This translates into CASRLENLNTEAFF.

This clonotype was counted at least ten times. The chain joins TRBV28 to TRBJ2-5; D is unclear. The ends were cut back, 2 bases at V and 5 bases at J, with 6 bases in the middle. CDR1 and CDR2 from the germline V gene are MDHEN and SYDVKM. This CDR3 has 12 amino acids. CDR3 sequence reads: CASSLMRETQYF. The DNA of the CDR3 is TGTGCCAGCAGTTTAATGAGGGAGACCCAGTACTTC.

CDR3 loop: CSARPYLGGYEQYV. The CDR3 DNA is TGCAGTGCTAGACCTTACCTGGGTGGATACGAGCAGTACGTC. The V call is TRBV20-1, the J call TRBJ2-7, with unresolved D. Per the germline V gene, CDR1 is DFQATT and CDR2 is SNEGSKA (reference sequence). V dropped 2 bases and J dropped 4 bases, with 15 bases sitting between them. The CDR3 loop spans 14 amino acids.

The J gene is TRBJ2-7, the V gene TRBV7-2; D call uncertain. CDR3 length: 13 amino acids. CDR1 is SGHTA and CDR2 is FQGNSA in the germline V gene. Trimming took 2 bases from V and 3 from J, leaving 8 bases between them. This CDR3 reads CASSLSVGYEQYF. The DNA of the CDR3 is TGTGCCAGCAGCTTATCTGTGGGCTACGAGCAGTACTTC.

This clonotype appeared many times. V gene TRBV5-1 combines with J gene TRBJ2-5; D gene uncertain. Trimming took 1 base from V and 5 from J, leaving 6 bases between them. In germline, CDR1 is SGHRS, CDR2 YFSETQ. The CDR3 is 12 residues long. The CDR3 DNA reads TGCGCCAGCAGCTTGACTCTGGAGACCCAGTACTTC. As protein: CASSLTLETQYF.

The chain uses TRBV6-1 and TRBJ2-3, with TRBD1 as a possible D gene (6 bases). Germline-derived CDR1 and CDR2 are MNHNS and SASEGT. The germline V and J ends were trimmed by 4 bases and 0 bases, with 17 bases remaining between them. This CDR3 is built from 17 residues. CDR3 region: CASSANPTGISTDTQYF. DNA of the CDR3: TGTGCCAGCAGTGCCAACCCCACAGGGATTAGCACAGATACGCAGTATTTT.

The J gene is TRBJ1-6, the V gene TRBV7-9; a possible D gene is TRBD1 (5 bases). The CDR3 runs to 15 residues. V lost 5 bases to trimming and J lost 6 bases, with 14 bases between them. Germline V CDR1 and CDR2: SEHNR, FQNEAQ (reference sequence). CDR3 sequence (DNA): TGTGCCAGCAGCCAAGGGGTGTGGGGTAATTCACCCCTCCACTTT. Its protein is CASSQGVWGNSPLHF.

This rearrangement joins TRBV7-2 to TRBJ1-2; no clear D gene. Germline V lookup: CDR1 SGHTA, CDR2 FQGNSA. This CDR3 spans 14 amino acids. V was cut by 4 bases and J by 3 bases, with 12 bases left in between. CDR3: CASSSGPDYYGYTF. The CDR3 nucleotides read TGTGCCAGCAGCTCCGGCCCCGACTACTATGGCTACACCTTC.

For this clonotype: A read error may produce the germline difference seen at one junction end. The rearrangement uses TRBV19 and TRBJ2-5, with D possibly being TRBD1 (6 bases). The J call is doubtful: the DNA matches TRBJ2-1 better. CDR3 length: 13 residues. Germline CDR1 and CDR2: LNHDA and SQIVND (reference sequence). This chain's CDR3 is CARSRTADGEQFF. The CDR3 DNA is TGTGCCCGTAGCCGGACAGCCGATGGTGAGCAGTTCTTC.

This clonotype showed up just a few times. The chain joins TRBV12-3 or TRBV12-4 to TRBJ2-1; D unclear. The CDR3 sequence is 14 residues long. The V and J ends lost 3 bases and 5 bases respectively, with 11 bases between them. The CDR3 DNA sequence: TGTGCCAGCAGTTTCGTGACCTTTGACAATGAGCAGTTCTTC. Translated, it gives CASSFVTFDNEQFF.

This clonotype was recorded many times. The chain combines TRBV12-3 or TRBV12-4 with TRBJ2-5; possibly TRBD2 for D (5 bases). V was trimmed by 3 bases and J by 4 bases, leaving 12 bases between them. The CDR3 totals 14 residues. The CDR3 nucleotides are TGTGCCAGCAGTTTCTCGGGGAGTGGAGAGACCCAGTACTTC. Residues: CASSFSGSGETQYF.

The CDR3 is CASRETGQGKTQYF. CDR3 DNA sequence: TGTGCCAGCCGAGAAACCGGACAGGGGAAGACCCAGTACTTC. This chain joins TRBV6-5 and TRBJ2-5; TRBD1 matches 9 bases. With V trimmed by 8 bases and J by 6 bases, 10 bases remained unmatched. The V gene's germline CDR1 is MNHEY and CDR2 SVGAGI. This CDR3 spans 14 amino acids.